This T cell receptor (beta chain) was profiled in a study of blood T cell repertoires in COVID-19. CDR3 length: 14 residues. Trimming took 6 bases from V and 2 from J; bases not matched to a gene: 2. Germline lookup yields CDR1 SNHLY and CDR2 FYNNEI. The assay was immunoSEQ multiplex PCR, and TCRdb's table has in-frame clones only and misses some. Found here are approximately 130,000 clones, over 80% of them singletons; the top ten hold 18%. V usage is TRBV2 and J usage is TRBJ2-1, with 9 bases fitting TRBD1. Sequences were obtained from PBMCs or T cells enriched from blood (not recorded which). This clonotype was sampled from a man younger than 45 who had recovered from COVID-19. The CDR3 sequence is CASSGTGTYNEQFF. The CDR3 coding sequence is TGTGCCAGCAGCGGGACAGGGACCTACAATGAGCAGTTCTTC. Full variable domain (missing parts from reference TRBV2 and TRBJ2-1): EPEVTQTPSHQVTQMGQEVILRCVPISNHLYFYWYRQILGQKVEFLVSFYNNEISEKSEIFDDQFSVERPDGSNFTLKIRSTKLEDSAMYFCASSGTGTYNEQFFGPGTRLTVL.